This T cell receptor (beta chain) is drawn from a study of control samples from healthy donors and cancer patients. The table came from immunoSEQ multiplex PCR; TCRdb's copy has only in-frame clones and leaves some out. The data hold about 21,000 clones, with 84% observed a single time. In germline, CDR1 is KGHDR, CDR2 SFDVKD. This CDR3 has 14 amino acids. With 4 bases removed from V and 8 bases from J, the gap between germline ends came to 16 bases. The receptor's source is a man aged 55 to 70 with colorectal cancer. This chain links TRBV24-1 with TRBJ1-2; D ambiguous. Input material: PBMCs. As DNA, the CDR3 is TGTGCCACCAGTGACCCGGCTGGGGTAGAAGGCTACACCTTC. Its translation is CATSDPAGVEGYTF.